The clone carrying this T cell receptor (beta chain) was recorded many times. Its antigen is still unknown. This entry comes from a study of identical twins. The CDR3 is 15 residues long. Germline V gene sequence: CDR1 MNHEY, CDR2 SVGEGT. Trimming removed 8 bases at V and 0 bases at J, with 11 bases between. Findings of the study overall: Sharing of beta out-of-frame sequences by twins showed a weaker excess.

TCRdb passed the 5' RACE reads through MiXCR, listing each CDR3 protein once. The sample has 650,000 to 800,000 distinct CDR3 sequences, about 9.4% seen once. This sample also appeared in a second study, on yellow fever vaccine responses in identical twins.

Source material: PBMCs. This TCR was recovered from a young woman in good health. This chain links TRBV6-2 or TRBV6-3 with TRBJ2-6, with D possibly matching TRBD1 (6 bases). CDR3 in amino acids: CASAETGSGANVLTF. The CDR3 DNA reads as TGTGCCAGCGCTGAGACAGGCTCTGGGGCCAACGTCCTGACTTTC.